This T cell receptor beta chain was identified in a study of memory CD4+ T cells and cytomegalovirus serostatus. Overall study: This sample comes from healthy Belgian adults, under 10 CMV seropositive, 24 seronegative.

The CDR3 is 15 amino acids. V gave up 5 bases and J gave up 1 base, with 14 bases separating them. Germline V gene lookup returns CDR1 MDHEN and CDR2 SYDVKM. Comment on this clone: Its cognate antigen is unknown.

Data came from immunoSEQ multiplex PCR; TCRdb stores just in-frame clones and leaves some out. The sample records around 45,000 clones, approximately 82% being singletons. Findings and limits, study-wide: Of 150 to 200 reported CMV TCRbeta sequences, roughly 67 were found in memory CD4+ repertoires.

The sort gate was single viable CD3+CD4+CD8-CD45RO+ cells for memory CD4+ T cells. V is TRBV28 and J is TRBJ1-2; D unclear. Material for sequencing was memory CD4+ T cells from blood. This TCR was recovered from an adult in good health and CMV-seronegative. The CDR3 is CASSTLAGNNYGYTF. Here the CDR3 DNA reads TGTGCCAGCAGTACACTCGCCGGGAATAACTATGGCTACACCTTC.